Given below is one T cell receptor (beta chain) in context. With TRAV- and TRBV-specific primers, first-strand cDNA was made, covering the alpha and beta chains. Amplification, which lasted approximately 19 PCR cycles, used a constant-region primer and V-primer adapter to amplify TCRs. TCRdb ran MiXCR on the reads and lists one entry per CDR3 protein. The repertoire consists of 13,000 or so distinct CDR3 sequences, with about 75% occurring once and the leading ten covering approximately 5.4%. This sample stems from a study of low-dose radiotherapy and immunotherapy resistance in tumors. Across the whole study: Every two weeks patients got nivolumab 240 mg flat dose, plus ipilimumab 1 mg/kg every six weeks, intravenously. Each patient took aspirin at a dose of 300 mg by mouth once daily over the course of four cycles, with dosing beginning on cycle 1 day 1.

Donors, who were enrolled in a single-arm phase I dose-escalation trial, received nivolumab, ipilimumab, aspirin, low-dose cyclophosphamide and low-dose radiotherapy. Eligibility was restricted to patients presenting with advanced solid tumors that lacked tumor-infiltrating lymphocytes. The sequence came from a human donor with advanced metastatic prostate, ovarian, gallbladder or colorectal cancer (not recorded which). This table probably holds off-target reads from a library built for another chain.

The DNA for the CDR3 is TGTGCCAGCAGCCCTCCAACAGGGGCTGGCGGGGGCTACACCTTC. Translation: CASSPPTGAGGGYTF. J is TRBJ1-2 and V is TRBV6-8; 7 positions agree with TRBD1. CDR1 is MNHGY, CDR2 SAAAGT, per germline. V shed 6 bases and J 8 bases; nucleotides not matched to a gene: 15. This CDR3 has 15 residues.